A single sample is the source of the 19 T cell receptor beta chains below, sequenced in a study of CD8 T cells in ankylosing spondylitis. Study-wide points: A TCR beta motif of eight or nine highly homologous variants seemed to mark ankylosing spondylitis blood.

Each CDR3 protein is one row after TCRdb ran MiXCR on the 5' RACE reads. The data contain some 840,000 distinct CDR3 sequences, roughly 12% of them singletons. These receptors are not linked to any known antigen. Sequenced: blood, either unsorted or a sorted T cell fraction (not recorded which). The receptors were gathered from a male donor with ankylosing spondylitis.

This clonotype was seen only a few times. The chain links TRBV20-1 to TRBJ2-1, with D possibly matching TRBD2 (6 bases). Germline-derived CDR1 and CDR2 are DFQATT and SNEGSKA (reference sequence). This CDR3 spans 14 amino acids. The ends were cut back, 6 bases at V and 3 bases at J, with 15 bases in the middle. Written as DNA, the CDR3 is TGCAGTGCGGGGCGTGGCGGGGTCTACAATGAGCAGTTCTTC. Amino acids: CSAGRGGVYNEQFF.

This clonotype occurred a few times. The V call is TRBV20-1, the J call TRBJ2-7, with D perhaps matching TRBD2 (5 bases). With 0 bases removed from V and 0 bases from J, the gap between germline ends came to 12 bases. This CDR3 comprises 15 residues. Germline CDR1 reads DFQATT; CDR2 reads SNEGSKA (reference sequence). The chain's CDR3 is CSARDRRGFSYEQYF. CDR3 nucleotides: TGCAGTGCTAGAGACCGACGGGGATTCTCCTACGAGCAGTACTTC.

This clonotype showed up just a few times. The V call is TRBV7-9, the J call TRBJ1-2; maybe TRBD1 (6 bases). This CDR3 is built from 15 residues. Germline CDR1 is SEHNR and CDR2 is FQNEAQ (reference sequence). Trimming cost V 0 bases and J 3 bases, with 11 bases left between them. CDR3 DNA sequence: TGTGCCAGCAGCTTAGCAACAGGGTCCTACTATGGCTACACCTTC. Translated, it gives CASSLATGSYYGYTF. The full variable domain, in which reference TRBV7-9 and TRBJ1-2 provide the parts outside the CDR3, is DTGVSQNPRHKITKRGQNVTFRCDPISEHNRLYWYRQTLGQGPEFLTYFQNEAQLEKSRLLSDRFSAERPKGSFSTLEIQRTEQGDSAMYLCASSLATGSYYGYTFGSGTRLTVV.

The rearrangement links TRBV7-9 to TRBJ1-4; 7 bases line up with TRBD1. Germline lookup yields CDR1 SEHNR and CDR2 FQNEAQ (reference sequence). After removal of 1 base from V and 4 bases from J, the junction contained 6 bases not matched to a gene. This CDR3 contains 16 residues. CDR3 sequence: CASSLGAGGINEKLFF. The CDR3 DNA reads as TGTGCCAGCAGCTTAGGGGCAGGGGGGATTAATGAAAAACTGTTTTTT.

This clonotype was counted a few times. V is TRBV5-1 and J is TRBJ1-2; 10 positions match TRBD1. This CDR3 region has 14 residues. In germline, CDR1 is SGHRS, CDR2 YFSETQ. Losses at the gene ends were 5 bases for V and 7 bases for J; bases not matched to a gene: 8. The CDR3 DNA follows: TGCGCCAGCAGTCGGACAGGGGGTATCGGTGGCTACACCTTC. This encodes CASSRTGGIGGYTF.

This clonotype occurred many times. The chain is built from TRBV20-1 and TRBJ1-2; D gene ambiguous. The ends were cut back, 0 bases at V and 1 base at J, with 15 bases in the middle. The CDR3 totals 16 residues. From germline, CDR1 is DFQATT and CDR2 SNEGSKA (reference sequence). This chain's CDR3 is CSARDPQTGDNYGYTF. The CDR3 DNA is TGCAGTGCTAGAGATCCCCAGACCGGAGATAACTATGGCTACACCTTC.

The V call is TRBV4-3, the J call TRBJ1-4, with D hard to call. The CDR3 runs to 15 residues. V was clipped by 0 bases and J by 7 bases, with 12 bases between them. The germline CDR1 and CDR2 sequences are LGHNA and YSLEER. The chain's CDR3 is CASSQEAGRGEKLFF. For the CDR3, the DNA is TGCGCCAGCAGCCAAGAGGCCGGACGGGGTGAAAAACTGTTTTTT.

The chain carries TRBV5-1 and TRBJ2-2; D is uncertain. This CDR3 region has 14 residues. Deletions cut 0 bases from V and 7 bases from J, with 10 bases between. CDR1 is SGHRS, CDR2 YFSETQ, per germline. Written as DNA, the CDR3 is TGCGCCAGCAGCTTGGGGGCTCGGATCGGGGAGCTGTTTTTT. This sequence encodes CASSLGARIGELFF.

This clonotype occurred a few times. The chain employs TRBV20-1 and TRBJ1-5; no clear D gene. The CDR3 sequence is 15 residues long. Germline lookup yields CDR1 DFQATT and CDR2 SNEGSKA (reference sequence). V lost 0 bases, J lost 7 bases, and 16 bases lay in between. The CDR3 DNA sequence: TGCAGTGCTAGAGACCCCAGCACTTTCGGGCAGCCCCAGCATTTT. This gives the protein CSARDPSTFGQPQHF.

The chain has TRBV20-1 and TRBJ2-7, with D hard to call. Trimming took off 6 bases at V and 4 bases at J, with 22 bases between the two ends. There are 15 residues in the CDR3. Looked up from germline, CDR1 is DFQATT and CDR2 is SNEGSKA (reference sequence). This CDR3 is CSAVDPGRSPYEQYF. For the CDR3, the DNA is TGCAGTGCCGTAGATCCCGGTAGAAGCCCTTACGAGCAGTACTTC.

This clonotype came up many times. The CDR3 is CSALPGALDRFTYEQYF. The CDR3, as DNA: TGCAGTGCTTTACCGGGGGCCCTGGACAGGTTTACCTACGAGCAGTACTTC. The chain couples TRBV20-1 to TRBJ2-7; tentatively, D is TRBD1 (7 bases). From germline, CDR1 is DFQATT and CDR2 SNEGSKA (reference sequence). This CDR3 spans 17 amino acids. V lost 5 bases and J lost 2, with 25 bases in between.

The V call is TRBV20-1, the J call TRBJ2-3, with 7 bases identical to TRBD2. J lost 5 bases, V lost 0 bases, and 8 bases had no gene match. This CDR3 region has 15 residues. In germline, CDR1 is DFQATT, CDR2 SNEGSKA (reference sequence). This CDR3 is CSARDSSGSLDTQYF. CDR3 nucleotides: TGCAGTGCTAGAGATTCTAGCGGCTCCTTAGATACGCAGTATTTT.

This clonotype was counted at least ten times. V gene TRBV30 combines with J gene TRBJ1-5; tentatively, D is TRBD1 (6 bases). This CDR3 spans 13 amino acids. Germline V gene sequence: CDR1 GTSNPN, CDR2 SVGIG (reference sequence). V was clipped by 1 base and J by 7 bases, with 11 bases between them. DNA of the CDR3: TGTGCCTGGAGTGGTGGGACAAGCCAGCCCCAGCATTTT. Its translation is CAWSGGTSQPQHF.

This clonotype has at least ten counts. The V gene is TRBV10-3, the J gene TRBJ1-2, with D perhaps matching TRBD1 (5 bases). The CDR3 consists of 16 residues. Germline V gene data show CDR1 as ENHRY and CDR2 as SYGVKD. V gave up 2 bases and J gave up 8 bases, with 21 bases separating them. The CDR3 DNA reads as TGTGCCATCAGTGAGCCGAGGAGGAGCAGGGTAGGAGGCTACACCTTC. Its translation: CAISEPRRSRVGGYTF.

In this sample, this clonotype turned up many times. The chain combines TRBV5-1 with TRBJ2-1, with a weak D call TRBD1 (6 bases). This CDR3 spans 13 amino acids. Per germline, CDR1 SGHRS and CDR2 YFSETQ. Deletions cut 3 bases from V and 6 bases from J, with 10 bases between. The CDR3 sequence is CASSSLGGNEQFF. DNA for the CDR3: TGCGCCAGCAGCTCTTTAGGGGGCAATGAGCAGTTCTTC. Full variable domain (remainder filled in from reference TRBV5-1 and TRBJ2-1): KAGVTQTPRYLIKTRGQQVTLSCSPISGHRSVSWYQQTPGQGLQFLFEYFSETQRNKGNFPGRFSGRQFSNSRSEMNVSTLELGDSALYLCASSSLGGNEQFFGPGTRLTVL.

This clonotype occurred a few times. The CDR3 here is CASSRMVAGGYGDEQFF. In nucleotides, the CDR3 is TGCGCCAGCAGCCGGATGGTAGCGGGAGGGTATGGGGATGAGCAGTTCTTC. This chain connects TRBV5-1 to TRBJ2-1; 11 bases align to TRBD2. After removal of 4 bases from V and 8 bases from J, the junction contained 14 bases not matched to a gene. The CDR3 runs 17 residues. Looked up from germline, CDR1 is SGHRS and CDR2 is YFSETQ.

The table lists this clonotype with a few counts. CDR3 in amino acids: CASSGRGQGYEQYF. CDR3 nucleotides: TGTGCCAGCAGTGGTCGAGGACAGGGGTACGAGCAGTACTTC. The rearrangement joins TRBV27 to TRBJ2-7; 9 bases map to TRBD1. Per germline, CDR1 MNHEY and CDR2 SMNVEV (reference sequence). V lost 5 bases, J lost 4 bases, and 6 bases stayed unmatched. CDR3 length equals 14 residues.

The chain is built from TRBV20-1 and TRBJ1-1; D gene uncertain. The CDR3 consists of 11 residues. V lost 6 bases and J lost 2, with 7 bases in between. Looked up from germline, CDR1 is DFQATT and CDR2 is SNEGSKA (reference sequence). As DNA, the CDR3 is TGCAGTGCAAAGACAAACACTGAAGCTTTCTTT. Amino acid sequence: CSAKTNTEAFF.

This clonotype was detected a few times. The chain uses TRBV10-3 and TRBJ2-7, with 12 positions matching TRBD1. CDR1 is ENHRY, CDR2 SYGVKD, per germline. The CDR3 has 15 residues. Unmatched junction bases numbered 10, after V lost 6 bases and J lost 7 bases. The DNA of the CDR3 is TGTGCCATCAGAACGTGGGACAGGGGGCGCGGAGAGCAGTACTTC. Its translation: CAIRTWDRGRGEQYF.